These T cell receptor beta chains were read from a single sample in a study of cytomegalovirus exposure and HLA in healthy donors. Produced via immunoSEQ multiplex PCR; TCRdb's table is partial and in-frame only. Seen here are 150,000 to 250,000 clones, around 81% observed once, and the top ten hold approximately 2%. Sequenced material: PBMCs. These receptors were collected from a man between 25 and 39 years old in good health and CMV-seronegative. The CDR3 runs from the conserved cysteine through the conserved F or W. D genes are given only for firm matches. Clone size appears in some rows only: once, few, many, or a class for an expanded clone.

d_call	v_call	clone_size	j_call	cdr3_aa	cdr3_nt
NA	TRBV21-1	few	TRBJ2-2	CASSNSREGLCGRGNTGELFF	TGTGCCAGCAGCAACTCCCGAGAGGGATTGTGTGGGCGGGGCAACACCGGGGAGCTGTTTTTT
NA	TRBV19	NA	TRBJ1-4	CASSMGGTAVNEKLFF	TGTGCCAGTAGTATGGGGGGGACGGCCGTTAATGAAAAACTGTTTTTT
TRBD1	TRBV28	many	TRBJ2-5	CASSLESGGAVQETQYF	TGTGCCAGCAGTTTAGAATCAGGGGGCGCGGTCCAAGAGACCCAGTACTTC
TRBD2	TRBV5-1	NA	TRBJ2-7	CASTPIPGLAVISNEQYF	TGCGCCAGCACCCCCATACCGGGACTAGCGGTTATTTCCAACGAGCAGTACTTC
NA	TRBV10-1	NA	TRBJ2-7	CASSDRKGLYEQYF	TGCGCCAGCAGTGATCGAAAAGGACTGTACGAGCAGTACTTC
NA	TRBV19	few	TRBJ1-2	CAAGGNGYTF	TGTGCCGCCGGGGGTAATGGCTACACCTTC
NA	TRBV29-1	NA	TRBJ1-4	CSVEEGEVGFREKLFF	TGCAGCGTTGAAGAAGGGGAGGTGGGATTTCGTGAAAAACTGTTTTTT
NA	TRBV6-5	NA	TRBJ2-3	CASSYGVGTGTQYF	TGTGCCAGCAGTTATGGTGTTGGCACGGGTACGCAGTATTTT
TRBD2	TRBV25-1	NA	TRBJ2-5	CASSPRPQLAEQETQYF	TGTGCCAGCAGTCCGCGGCCCCAACTAGCGGAGCAAGAGACCCAGTACTTC
TRBD2	TRBV19	NA	TRBJ2-7	CASSIFGRIGEQYF	TGTGCCAGTAGTATCTTCGGGAGGATCGGCGAGCAGTACTTC
NA	TRBV28	few	TRBJ1-5	CASTPVVNQPQHF	TGTGCCAGCACCCCGGTCGTAAATCAGCCCCAGCATTTT
NA	TRBV5-5	NA	TRBJ1-5	CASSLGGTLGQPQHF	TGTGCCAGCAGCTTAGGAGGAACTTTGGGCCAGCCCCAGCATTTT
TRBD2	TRBV28	NA	TRBJ2-1	CASSTLVRDGRSSYNEQFF	TGTGCCAGCAGTACCCTAGTCCGGGACGGGAGGAGCTCCTACAATGAGCAGTTCTTC
TRBD1	TRBV11-2	few	TRBJ2-7	CASSTRQGITWEQYF	TGTGCCAGCAGCACCCGACAGGGAATTACCTGGGAGCAGTACTTC
TRBD1	TRBV6-1	NA	TRBJ2-7	CASTDSLTGNEQYF	TGTGCCAGCACCGACAGCTTGACAGGGAACGAGCAGTACTTC
NA	TRBV2	NA	TRBJ1-3	CASSEVRGIGNTIYF	TGTGCCAGCAGTGAAGTCAGGGGAATTGGAAACACCATATATTTT
NA	TRBV7-2	once	TRBJ2-1	CASSLAVGATDNEQFF	TGTGCCAGCAGCTTAGCTGTGGGGGCGACGGATAATGAGCAGTTCTTC
NA	TRBV5-6	NA	TRBJ1-1	CASSPGVGMANTEAFF	TGTGCCAGCAGCCCAGGGGTGGGAATGGCAAACACTGAAGCTTTCTTT
TRBD2	TRBV7-6	NA	TRBJ2-7	CASSLPGRGVKEQYF	TGTGCCAGCAGCTTACCCGGACGGGGGGTTAAAGAGCAGTACTTC
NA	TRBV7-9	NA	TRBJ1-1	CASSLLRTETFF	TGTGCCAGCAGCTTACTACGCACTGAAACTTTCTTT
NA	TRBV21-1	NA	TRBJ1-3	CASSKEDGGLSGNTIYF	TGTGCCAGCAGCAAAGAGGATGGCGGACTATCTGGAAACACCATATATTTT
TRBD2	TRBV2	NA	TRBJ2-1	CASLAGEDNEQFF	TGTGCCAGCTTGGCGGGAGAGGACAATGAGCAGTTCTTC
TRBD1	TRBV9	NA	TRBJ2-7	CASSVGGTGAYEQYF	TGTGCCAGCAGCGTAGGTGGGACAGGGGCCTACGAGCAGTACTTC
NA	TRBV7-6	NA	TRBJ1-1	CASTEMRGSEAFF	TGTGCCAGCACCGAAATGAGGGGGTCTGAAGCTTTCTTT
NA	TRBV30	few	TRBJ1-1	CAWSVRGLNTEAFF	TGTGCCTGGAGTGTGCGGGGACTGAACACTGAAGCTTTCTTT
NA	TRBV5-1	NA	TRBJ2-7	CASSFRTDEQYF	TGCGCCAGCAGCTTTAGGACTGACGAGCAGTACTTC
TRBD1	TRBV11-3	NA	TRBJ1-1	CASSQQGMNTEAFF	TGTGCCAGCAGCCAACAGGGGATGAACACTGAAGCTTTCTTT
NA	TRBV4-1	NA	TRBJ2-2	CASSLLAVGQGSGELFF	TGCGCCAGCAGCCTCTTGGCAGTAGGTCAGGGGTCCGGGGAGCTGTTTTTT
TRBD2	TRBV4-1	few	TRBJ2-1	CASSQDSGSYNEQFF	TGCGCCAGCAGCCAAGATAGCGGGTCCTACAATGAGCAGTTCTTC
NA	TRBV5-1	NA	TRBJ1-4	CASSLGGQRNEKLFF	TGCGCCAGCAGCTTAGGAGGACAGCGTAATGAAAAACTGTTTTTT
NA	TRBV7-2	NA	TRBJ2-7	CASSLKWQGGYEQYF	TGTGCCAGCAGCTTAAAGTGGCAGGGAGGCTACGAGCAGTACTTC
TRBD1	TRBV28	few	TRBJ1-1	CASSLQGAYTEAFF	TGTGCCAGCAGTTTACAGGGGGCTTACACTGAAGCTTTCTTT
TRBD1	TRBV18	NA	TRBJ2-5	CASSRTGQGETQYF	TGTGCCAGCTCACGAACGGGACAGGGAGAGACCCAGTACTTC
TRBD2	TRBV7-7	NA	TRBJ2-2	CASSPHAGGSTGELFF	TGTGCTAGCAGCCCCCACGCGGGAGGCTCCACCGGGGAGCTGTTTTTT
NA	TRBV27	NA	TRBJ1-5	CASSPSAGSQPQHF	TGTGCCAGCAGTCCTTCGGCGGGGAGCCAGCCCCAGCATTTT
NA	TRBV2	NA	TRBJ2-6	CASTSGAGANVLTF	TGTGCCAGCACCTCGGGAGCTGGGGCCAACGTCCTGACTTTC
TRBD2	TRBV7-3	NA	TRBJ2-1	CASGGTSGIFEQFF	TGTGCCAGCGGCGGGACTAGCGGGATTTTTGAGCAGTTCTTC
TRBD1	TRBV18	NA	TRBJ2-3	CASSLRGPSDTQYF	TGTGCCAGCTCACTCAGGGGGCCCTCAGATACGCAGTATTTT
NA	TRBV5-4	NA	TRBJ1-1	CASSLGLRLNTEAFF	TGTGCCAGCAGCTTGGGTTTACGGTTGAACACTGAAGCTTTCTTT
TRBD1	TRBV18	once	TRBJ1-5	CASSPGTGGQPQHF	TGTGCCAGCTCACCGGGGACAGGGGGTCAGCCCCAGCATTTT
NA	TRBV9	NA	TRBJ2-1	CASSVSGSLYNEQFF	TGTGCCAGCAGCGTTTCCGGGAGTCTTTACAATGAGCAGTTCTTC
NA	TRBV27	few	TRBJ1-5	CASRPRQSNQPQHF	TGTGCCAGCAGACCTCGACAGAGCAATCAGCCCCAGCATTTT
NA	TRBV30	NA	TRBJ1-2	CAWRSGPTYGYTF	TGTGCCTGGAGGTCTGGGCCCACCTATGGCTACACCTTC
TRBD2	TRBV19	NA	TRBJ2-3	CASRVAGAADTQYF	TGTGCCAGTAGGGTAGCGGGAGCCGCAGATACGCAGTATTTT
NA	TRBV27	NA	TRBJ1-5	CASSLWGGGPHQPQHF	TGTGCCAGCAGTTTATGGGGGGGCGGCCCTCATCAGCCCCAGCATTTT
NA	TRBV5-1	NA	TRBJ1-1	CASSSEGGRTEAFF	TGCGCCAGCAGCTCGGAGGGGGGGCGCACTGAAGCTTTCTTT
TRBD2	TRBV6-5	few	TRBJ2-7	CASSYSGEGNYEQYF	TGTGCCAGCAGTTACTCAGGGGAGGGGAATTACGAGCAGTACTTC
NA	TRBV28	NA	TRBJ2-3	CASSFSTDTQYF	TGTGCCAGCAGTTTCTCCACAGATACGCAGTATTTT
NA	TRBV10-3	NA	TRBJ2-7	CAISESGAAYEQYF	TGTGCCATCAGTGAGTCGGGGGCGGCCTACGAGCAGTACTTC
TRBD1	TRBV18	NA	TRBJ2-4	CASSPKGQQNIQYF	TGTGCCAGCTCACCCAAGGGACAGCAAAACATTCAGTACTTC
NA	TRBV19	NA	TRBJ1-5	CASRWTDNSNQPQHF	TGTGCCAGCCGGTGGACAGATAATAGCAATCAGCCCCAGCATTTT
NA	TRBV5-1	NA	TRBJ1-1	CASSLSLRVSEAFF	TGCGCCAGCAGCTTAAGTTTGCGGGTATCTGAAGCTTTCTTT
TRBD2	TRBV4-1	once	TRBJ2-2	CASSQELLRLAGYTGELFF	TGCGCCAGCAGCCAAGAGCTGTTGAGACTAGCGGGATACACCGGGGAGCTGTTTTTT
TRBD2	TRBV7-3	NA	TRBJ2-1	CASSGWEREANPYNEQFF	TGTGCCAGCAGCGGTTGGGAGCGGGAGGCTAACCCCTACAATGAGCAGTTCTTC
TRBD2	TRBV5-1	NA	TRBJ2-7	CASSLGGSGRAYEQYF	TGCGCCAGCAGCTTGGGTGGAAGCGGGAGGGCCTACGAGCAGTACTTC
NA	TRBV7-9	NA	TRBJ1-6	CASSLIDTNSPLHF	TGTGCCAGCAGCTTAATAGACACTAATTCACCCCTCCACTTT
NA	TRBV6-5	NA	TRBJ2-7	CASRNGGQSSYEQYF	TGTGCCAGCAGGAACGGAGGGCAGAGCTCCTACGAGCAGTACTTC
NA	TRBV18	once	TRBJ2-5	CASSLLAETQYF	TGTGCCAGCTCACTTTTAGCGGAGACCCAGTACTTC
NA	TRBV4-2	NA	TRBJ2-7	CASSRAGTDSYEQYF	TGTGCCAGCAGCCGGGCCGGGACTGACTCCTACGAGCAGTACTTC
NA	TRBV7-9	NA	TRBJ1-5	CASSYGGSNQPQHF	TGTGCCAGCAGCTATGGGGGCAGCAATCAGCCCCAGCATTTT